The 25 T cell receptor beta chains reported below all come from one sample, sequenced in a study of blood T cell repertoires in COVID-19. Using immunoSEQ multiplex PCR, the repertoire was profiled, and TCRdb retains in-frame clones only, with some absent. The sample lists 150,000 or so clones, approximately 88% occurring once. The specimen sequenced was peripheral blood. The receptors were gathered from a woman aged 60-70 years with acute or convalescent COVID-19.

The V call is TRBV2, the J call TRBJ2-1; TRBD2 agrees at 12 bases. Germline V gene lookup returns CDR1 SNHLY and CDR2 FYNNEI. With 6 bases clipped from V and 7 bases from J, the junction kept 10 bases outside the gene matches. This CDR3 comprises 16 residues. CDR3 in amino acids: CASSKLASGGANEQFF. The CDR3 bases are TGTGCCAGCAGCAAATTGGCTAGCGGGGGGGCGAATGAGCAGTTCTTC.

The chain links TRBV6-1 to TRBJ1-2, with D hard to call. Germline V gene sequence: CDR1 MNHNS, CDR2 SASEGT. The CDR3 is 10 residues long. Trimming left V 1 base short and J 12 bases short, with 6 bases between. CDR3 nucleotide sequence: TGTGCCAGCAGTGAAGTTCTCCACACCTTC. This codes for CASSEVLHTF.

The rearrangement joins TRBV7-9 to TRBJ2-5; 7 bases are shared with TRBD2. CDR1 SEHNR and CDR2 FQNEAQ come from the germline V gene (reference sequence). V dropped 1 base and J dropped 5; count of bases not matched to a gene: 4. The CDR3 extends over 14 amino acids. The CDR3 DNA sequence: TGTGCCAGCAGCTTAGAGGCGGGAGCGGAGACCCAGTACTTC. It is translated as CASSLEAGAETQYF. Filled out from reference TRBV7-9 and TRBJ2-5, the complete variable domain reads DTGVSQNPRHKITKRGQNVTFRCDPISEHNRLYWYRQTLGQGPEFLTYFQNEAQLEKSRLLSDRFSAERPKGSFSTLEIQRTEQGDSAMYLCASSLEAGAETQYFGPGTRLLVL.

The J gene is TRBJ1-4, the V gene TRBV6-5; 9 bases are shared with TRBD1. The CDR3 covers 15 residues. V gave up 6 bases and J gave up 5 bases; unmatched junction bases: 7. Germline V gene data show CDR1 as MNHEY and CDR2 as SVGAGI. This chain's CDR3 is CASRPHGTGNEKLFF. Here the CDR3 DNA reads TGTGCCAGCAGACCACACGGGACAGGGAATGAAAAACTGTTTTTT.

The chain recombines TRBV5-1 with TRBJ2-3; 8 nucleotides line up with TRBD2. The CDR3 totals 16 residues. V lost 0 bases and J lost 4; bases outside the gene matches: 7. In germline, CDR1 is SGHRS, CDR2 YFSETQ. The DNA of the CDR3 is TGCGCCAGCAGCTTGGATGGCGGGGGGATCGCAGATACGCAGTATTTT. Amino acid sequence: CASSLDGGGIADTQYF.

V gene TRBV5-1 combines with J gene TRBJ1-6; 7 bases line up with TRBD1. CDR3 length equals 16 residues. Germline V lookup: CDR1 SGHRS, CDR2 YFSETQ. Germline trimming cut 4 bases from V and 0 bases from J; bases unmatched to any gene: 4. The chain's CDR3 is CASSQGESSYNSPLHF. CDR3 DNA: TGCGCCAGCAGCCAGGGGGAGAGCTCCTATAATTCACCCCTCCACTTT.

V gene TRBV6-5 combines with J gene TRBJ2-1, with 11 bases lining up with TRBD2. The trim removed 2 bases at V and 7 bases at J, leaving 4 bases unmatched. The germline CDR1 and CDR2 sequences are MNHEY and SVGAGI. The length of the CDR3 is 15 residues. The CDR3, as DNA: TGTGCCAGCAGTTACCTAGCGGGGGGCATTAATGAGCAGTTCTTC. Translating gives CASSYLAGGINEQFF.

The gene calls are TRBV27 and TRBJ1-1; D is perhaps TRBD1 (6 bases). From germline, CDR1 is MNHEY and CDR2 SMNVEV (reference sequence). The CDR3 is made up of 18 amino acids. V gave up 2 bases and J gave up 6 bases, with 25 bases separating them. The CDR3 DNA reads TGTGCCAGCAGTTTACGACCTTCCTCAGGGGCTTTCCACTCTGAAGCTTTCTTT. As protein: CASSLRPSSGAFHSEAFF.

This chain connects TRBV10-1 to TRBJ2-2; 13 nucleotides agree with TRBD2. This CDR3 contains 16 residues. V was clipped by 2 bases and J by 5 bases; unmatched bases: 2. The germline V gene has CDR1 WNHNN and CDR2 SYGVQD (reference sequence). The CDR3 DNA reads TGCGCCAGCAGTGAGAGGGGACTAGCGGGGACCGGGGAGCTGTTTTTT. This encodes CASSERGLAGTGELFF.

The gene calls are TRBV7-2 and TRBJ2-3; 9 bases match TRBD2. This CDR3 spans 15 amino acids. The V segment lost 4 bases and the J segment 1 base; nucleotides outside the gene matches: 3. The germline CDR1 and CDR2 sequences are SGHTA and FQGNSA. CDR3 sequence: CASSSRTSGTDTQYF. The CDR3 bases are TGTGCCAGCAGCTCGCGGACTAGCGGCACAGATACGCAGTATTTT.

The CDR3 DNA is TGCGCCAGCCGCCTGACTAGCGGGGGGGACACCGGGGAGCTGTTTTTT. Its translation is CASRLTSGGDTGELFF. The V call is TRBV10-2, the J call TRBJ2-2; 14 nucleotides match TRBD2. The CDR3 has 16 residues. Germline V gene sequence: CDR1 WSHSY, CDR2 SAAADI. The J segment lost 3 bases and the V segment lost 8 bases, leaving 5 bases of the junction unmatched.

The chain joins TRBV6-2 or TRBV6-3 to TRBJ2-1; 10 nucleotides line up with TRBD1. CDR3 length equals 14 residues. V lost 5 bases and J lost 6; bases outside the gene matches: 4. CDR1 is MNHEY and CDR2 is SVGEGT in the germline V gene. CDR3 protein: CASSKGQGSNEQFF. For the CDR3, the DNA is TGTGCCAGCAGTAAGGGACAGGGGAGCAATGAGCAGTTCTTC.

This clone was counted once. The rearrangement links TRBV11-2 to TRBJ1-2; D is perhaps TRBD1 (5 bases). Trimming shortened V by 0 bases and J by 8 bases, and 16 bases separated the two germline ends. Germline CDR1 is SGHAT and CDR2 is FQNNGV. There are 15 residues in the CDR3. Here the CDR3 DNA reads TGTGCCAGCAGCTTAGAAAACGGTCAGGGCGGAGGCTACACCTTC. Amino acid sequence: CASSLENGQGGGYTF.

The V gene is TRBV12-3 or TRBV12-4, the J gene TRBJ1-5; no definite D call. The CDR3 runs to 13 residues. Trimming took 6 bases from V and 3 from J, leaving 9 bases between them. The CDR3 DNA reads as TGTGCCAGCAGCCTAACGCCCAATCAGCCCCAGCATTTT. Translating it yields CASSLTPNQPQHF.

This clone was recorded once. CDR3 sequence (DNA): TGCGCCAGCAGCCCCGAGGTCGGGTTGGCTTTCTTT. As protein: CASSPEVGLAFF. This chain links TRBV5-1 with TRBJ1-1; D uncertain. The CDR3 loop spans 12 amino acids. V was clipped by 4 bases and J by 11 bases, with 15 bases between them. Germline CDR1 and CDR2: SGHRS and YFSETQ.

The gene calls are TRBV27 and TRBJ2-4; possible D gene TRBD2, 7 bases. Trimming shortened V by 5 bases and J by 1 base, and 21 bases separated the two germline ends. The V gene's germline CDR1 is MNHEY and CDR2 SMNVEV (reference sequence). This CDR3 is built from 18 residues. The CDR3 nucleotides read TGTGCCAGCAGTACCTTAGGGAGGGGGTTCGAGGCCAAAAACATTCAGTACTTC. Its protein product is CASSTLGRGFEAKNIQYF.

The rearrangement joins TRBV6-6 to TRBJ1-5; possibly TRBD1 for D (5 bases). CDR1 and CDR2 from the germline V gene are MNHNY and SVGAGI (reference sequence). The germline V and J ends were trimmed by 5 bases and 0 bases, with 20 bases remaining between them. The CDR3 has 18 residues. The CDR3 region has the DNA TGTGCCAGCAGTCCTGGGGCCTCTTTGGGGTATAGCAATCAGCCCCAGCATTTT. Translated: CASSPGASLGYSNQPQHF.

The DNA of the CDR3 is TGTGCCAGCAGCTCCACACGTTCCTCGGCAGGCATAGGTACCGGGGAGCTGTTTTTT. Its protein is CASSSTRSSAGIGTGELFF. V is TRBV7-9 and J is TRBJ2-2; no definite D call. This CDR3 contains 19 residues. The germline V gene has CDR1 SEHNR and CDR2 FQNEAQ (reference sequence). V dropped 4 bases and J dropped 5 bases, with 26 bases sitting between them.

The rearrangement uses TRBV18 and TRBJ2-7, with 9 bases aligning to TRBD1. The CDR3 covers 15 residues. Germline lookup yields CDR1 KGHSH and CDR2 LQKENI. The trim removed 3 bases at V and 5 bases at J, leaving 8 bases unmatched. The CDR3 spells CASSPGTGRGHEQYF. CDR3 coding DNA: TGTGCCAGCTCACCGGGGACAGGGAGAGGGCACGAGCAGTACTTC.

This clone was seen a handful of times. The chain links TRBV2 to TRBJ1-2, with D unresolved. Germline values: CDR1 SNHLY, CDR2 FYNNEI. V lost 3 bases and J lost 4, with 9 bases in between. There are 13 residues in the CDR3. CDR3: CASSDGEAYGYTF. CDR3 sequence (DNA): TGTGCCAGCAGTGATGGGGAGGCCTATGGCTACACCTTC. Using reference TRBV2 and TRBJ1-2 for the parts outside the CDR3, the full variable domain is EPEVTQTPSHQVTQMGQEVILRCVPISNHLYFYWYRQILGQKVEFLVSFYNNEISEKSEIFDDQFSVERPDGSNFTLKIRSTKLEDSAMYFCASSDGEAYGYTFGSGTRLTVV.

The genes are TRBV6-6 and TRBJ1-2, with TRBD1 identical over 7 bases. V was pared by 5 bases and J by 7 bases, with 7 bases of the junction left unmatched. Germline CDR1 MNHNY, CDR2 SVGAGI (reference sequence). The CDR3 totals 13 residues. This CDR3 reads CASSDRDRGGYTF. The CDR3 nucleotides are TGTGCCAGCAGTGACCGGGACAGAGGTGGCTACACCTTC.

The chain employs TRBV2 and TRBJ1-2; 7 bases match TRBD1. Losses at the gene ends were 7 bases for V and 3 bases for J; bases not matched to a gene: 11. Germline V lookup: CDR1 SNHLY, CDR2 FYNNEI. This CDR3 comprises 15 residues. The DNA of the CDR3 is TGTGCCAGCACCCACCGGACAGGACTATACTATGGCTACACCTTC. Amino acids: CASTHRTGLYYGYTF.

The rearrangement uses TRBV6-5 and TRBJ2-2, with D possibly matching TRBD1 (7 bases). Germline V CDR1 and CDR2: MNHEY, SVGAGI. V shed 0 bases and J shed 7 bases, with 15 bases lying between them. The CDR3 sequence is 16 residues long. In DNA, the CDR3 is TGTGCCAGCAGTTACTCGAGGGCAGGGGGGATCGGGGAGCTGTTTTTT. Translating it yields CASSYSRAGGIGELFF.

This clone was observed once. V usage is TRBV4-2 and J usage is TRBJ1-4, with D possibly being TRBD1 (5 bases). The CDR3 has 16 amino acids. With 1 base removed from V and 1 base from J, the gap between germline ends came to 10 bases. Germline V CDR1 and CDR2: LGHNA, YNFKEQ. CDR3 nucleotide sequence: TGTGCCAGCAGCCAAGTTCTGGGGGGAACTAATGAAAAACTGTTTTTT. Amino acids: CASSQVLGGTNEKLFF.

The chain recombines TRBV5-8 with TRBJ1-5; D is unclear. V lost 1 base and J lost 5, with 13 bases in between. The germline CDR1 and CDR2 sequences are SGHTS and YDEGEE. This CDR3 comprises 15 residues. CDR3 residues: CASSLKVLTHQPQHF. The CDR3 nucleotides read TGTGCCAGCAGCTTGAAAGTTCTAACTCATCAGCCCCAGCATTTT.